These T cell receptor beta chains were read from a single sample in a study of T-cell memory formation after mild COVID-19. TCRdb recomputed calls from the 5' RACE reads with MiXCR, one row per CDR3 protein. Found here are roughly 600,000 distinct CDR3 sequences, roughly 18% of them singletons; the top ten hold around 12%. The specimen was PBMCs or a T cell subset sorted from them (not recorded which). The receptors were gathered from an adult woman who had mild COVID-19 (a few samples of this study predate the infection). Cell type and time point are not known. Both conserved end residues are part of each CDR3. The D gene is left open where the match is weak. The listing skips clone size in some rows; elsewhere it reads once, few, many or a size class.

>-|TRBV11-2|TRBD2|TRBJ2-3
TGTGCCAGCAGCTTAGATCTAGCGGGAGGAGATACGCAGTATTTT
CASSLDLAGGDTQYF
>many|TRBV20-1|TRBD2|TRBJ2-1
TGCAGTGCTAGAGATGGAGCGGGAGCGTACAATGAGCAGTTCTTC
CSARDGAGAYNEQFF
>-|TRBV7-2|TRBD1|TRBJ1-2
TGTGCCAGCAGCAGGGACAGAGAGAGCTATGGCTACACCTTC
CASSRDRESYGYTF
>few|TRBV7-9|-|TRBJ1-5
TGTGCCAGCAGCATCCCAGGGGTCAATCAGCCCCAGCATTTT
CASSIPGVNQPQHF
>few|TRBV3-1|TRBD2|TRBJ2-1
TGTGCCAGCAGCCAAGAAGGACTAGCGGGAGATGAGCAGTTCTTC
CASSQEGLAGDEQFF
>few|TRBV23-1|-|TRBJ2-7
TGCGCCACCAGGGAAGAAAAGGGCGTAGGGTCCTACGAGCAGTACTTC
CATREEKGVGSYEQYF
>-|TRBV4-1|-|TRBJ1-2
TGCGCCAGCAGCCAAGATTTGGCAGGGTTTGATGGCTACACCTTC
CASSQDLAGFDGYTF
>few|TRBV15|-|TRBJ2-7
TGTGCCACCAGCAGAGGGGGGGCCCACGAGCAGTACTTC
CATSRGGAHEQYF
>-|TRBV27|-|TRBJ1-5
TGTGCCAGCAGTTTCGGGGGGCGCACCCAGCCCCAGCATTTT
CASSFGGRTQPQHF
>few|TRBV7-2|TRBD1|TRBJ1-1
TGTGCCAGCAGCTTAACGACAGGGTGGACTGAAGCTTTCTTT
CASSLTTGWTEAFF
>-|TRBV19|-|TRBJ2-5
TGTGCCAGTAGTTTCGGAGTCCAGGGTGGTGAAGAGACCCAGTACTTC
CASSFGVQGGEETQYF
>few|TRBV27|-|TRBJ2-2
TGTGCCAGCACCATCTGGACGGGCAGGGCGAACACCGGGGAGCTGTTTTTT
CASTIWTGRANTGELFF
>-|TRBV30|-|TRBJ2-1
TGTGCCTGGAGTGCCGGGGCCTGGGGGCAGTTCTTC
CAWSAGAWGQFF
>few|TRBV2|TRBD1|TRBJ1-4
TGTGCCAGCAGGGTAGAGGTCGGGACAGGGGACGAAAAACTGTTTTTT
CASRVEVGTGDEKLFF
>-|TRBV15|-|TRBJ2-3
TGTGCCACCAGCAGAGGGAGGACAGATACGCAGTATTTT
CATSRGRTDTQYF
>few|TRBV4-1|TRBD2|TRBJ2-1
TGCGCCAGCAGCCGAACTAGCGGGAGGGCCGGTGAGCAGTTCTTC
CASSRTSGRAGEQFF
>-|TRBV7-3|TRBD2|TRBJ2-1
TGTGCCAGCAGCTTAACGGGAGCGGGGGGGCCCAGGGAGCAGTTCTTC
CASSLTGAGGPREQFF
>-|TRBV19|-|TRBJ2-7
TGTGCCAGTAGTATAGATTACGCCAGCTCCTACGAGCAGTACTTC
CASSIDYASSYEQYF
>-|TRBV7-2|-|TRBJ2-4
TGTGCCAGCAGCCCCAGCCCAGCGCCGTCTGCCAAAAACATTCAGTACTTC
CASSPSPAPSAKNIQYF
>-|TRBV12-3/TRBV12-4|-|TRBJ2-4
TGTGCCAGCAGTAGAATTTCCACGGGACTCAAAAACATTCAGTACTTC
CASSRISTGLKNIQYF
>few|TRBV20-1|-|TRBJ1-2
TGCAGTGCTAGGTTGCGTGTTGGAAGGGGGTTGGACTATGGCTACACCTTC
CSARLRVGRGLDYGYTF
>-|TRBV28|-|TRBJ2-7
TGTGCCAGCAGTTTACTCCCAGGGGTCTTCTACGAGCAGTACTTC
CASSLLPGVFYEQYF
>-|TRBV4-1|-|TRBJ1-4
TGCGCCAGCAGCCCTGAAATAACTCACCCGGACAAACTGTTTTTT
CASSPEITHPDKLFF
>few|TRBV10-3|-|TRBJ2-3
TGTGCCACCCGGGGTCCTAGCACAGATACGCAGTATTTT
CATRGPSTDTQYF
>few|TRBV12-3/TRBV12-4|TRBD1|TRBJ2-5
TGTGCCAGCAACTTCGCATCAGGGGGCTTTGAGACCCAGTACTTC
CASNFASGGFETQYF
>few|TRBV27|-|TRBJ2-1
TGTGCCAGCAGTTTATTAGGCGGGGCATCCTACAATGAGCAGTTCTTC
CASSLLGGASYNEQFF
>few|TRBV9|-|TRBJ2-7
TGTGCCAGCAGCGTTACCGGGACTCCGAGGGACGAGCAGTACTTC
CASSVTGTPRDEQYF
>-|TRBV20-1|TRBD2|TRBJ2-7
TGCAGTGCTAGGGGTGCGGCTAGCGGGGGCCCCTACGAGCAGTACTTC
CSARGAASGGPYEQYF
>many|TRBV12-3/TRBV12-4|-|TRBJ1-1
TGTGCCAGCAGCCCCGCAACTTTAAACACTGAAGCTTTCTTT
CASSPATLNTEAFF
>few|TRBV4-3|-|TRBJ2-7
TGCGCCAGCAGCCAGAGCGGCAGGGTAGGCGACGAGCAGTACTTC
CASSQSGRVGDEQYF
>-|TRBV7-8|-|TRBJ2-5
TGTGCCAGCAGCTTAGGTCGACAATCTCAAGAGACCCAGTACTTC
CASSLGRQSQETQYF
>few|TRBV12-3/TRBV12-4|-|TRBJ2-5
TGTGCCAGCAGTCAAACTAGCCCCCAAGAGACCCAGTACTTC
CASSQTSPQETQYF
>-|TRBV20-1|-|TRBJ2-7
TGCAGTGCTAGGATTCCGGGGCAAACCTACGAGCAGTACTTC
CSARIPGQTYEQYF
>many|TRBV5-1|TRBD1|TRBJ2-7
TGCGCCAGCAGCTTGCGTGGGGACAGAGCCTACGAGCAGTACTTC
CASSLRGDRAYEQYF
>-|TRBV29-1|-|TRBJ2-5
TGCAGCGTTGAGGGGAGGGACAAGAGGTACTTC
CSVEGRDKRYF
>-|TRBV3-1|TRBD1|TRBJ1-1
TGTGCCAGCAGCCCGACAGGGACTATGAACACTGAAGCTTTCTTT
CASSPTGTMNTEAFF
>-|TRBV30|-|TRBJ2-1
TGTGCTTTACAGGGTGTGAGTGAGCAGTTCTTC
CALQGVSEQFF
>-|TRBV20-1|-|TRBJ2-4
TGCAGTGCTCTTGGGGTAGCCAAAAACATTCAGTACTTC
CSALGVAKNIQYF
>-|TRBV9|-|TRBJ1-3
TGTGCCAGCGGCTCTGGAAACACCATATATTTT
CASGSGNTIYF
>-|TRBV7-2|TRBD1|TRBJ1-4
TGTGCCAGCAGCCCGAGACAGGGGGCCCAACTGTTTTTT
CASSPRQGAQLFF
>-|TRBV12-3/TRBV12-4|-|TRBJ2-7
TGTGCCAGCAGCATGGACATCTTGGCGTACGAGCAGTACTTC
CASSMDILAYEQYF
>-|TRBV19|-|TRBJ2-2
TGTGCCAGTAGTAAATTCGGGACTCCCACCGGGGAGCTGTTTTTT
CASSKFGTPTGELFF
>many|TRBV27|-|TRBJ2-3
TGTGCCAGCAGTTTAATAGGGGTCACAGGGACGGATACGCAGTATTTT
CASSLIGVTGTDTQYF
>-|TRBV6-1|TRBD2|TRBJ2-7
TGTGCCAGCAGTACCGGGACTAGCTTATTCTACGAGCAGTACTTC
CASSTGTSLFYEQYF
>-|TRBV4-1|-|TRBJ1-2
TGCGCCAGCAGCCAAGTTTTGGTCGGGTCACGAAATCATGGCTACACCTTC
CASSQVLVGSRNHGYTF
>many|TRBV5-6|-|TRBJ2-7
TGTGCCAGCAGCTTGGACAGGGACCACGAGCAGTACTTC
CASSLDRDHEQYF
>few|TRBV4-3|-|TRBJ2-1
TGCGCCAGCAGCCAAGAGGGTAATCCCCTCAATGAGCAGTTCTTC
CASSQEGNPLNEQFF